Sequencing of this T cell receptor (beta chain) was carried out in a study of molecular identifiers for immune sequencing clone quantification. The authors built bulk TCR libraries by previously described methods with listed TCR primers. Using its own MiXCR run on the PCR reads, TCRdb lists one record per CDR3 protein. The sample shows about 100,000 distinct CDR3 sequences, 35% to 40% of them seen only once. This clonotype was observed at least ten times. Its specificity is unknown. Source material for naive CD8 libraries was roughly 20,000 to 1,100,000 sorted cells, with 10%, 30% or 50% RNA. Sorting selected naive CD8 T cells with a CD8+CD4-CCR7+CD45RA+ phenotype. Overall study findings and caveats: Sizes of highly expanded clones could be underestimated through identical TCRs sharing a barcode.

This sequence originates from a human donor in good health. Some libraries in this study had Jurkat cell RNA spiked in. Sequenced sample: naive CD8+ T cells from blood, with Jurkat cell RNA spiked in. Stated subset: FACS-sorted CD8+CD4-CCR7+CD45RA+ naive T cells.

CDR3 in amino acids: CASNPGHRGYTDTQYF. The CDR3 coding sequence is TGTGCCAGCAACCCCGGGCACAGGGGATACACAGATACGCAGTATTTT. The chain joins TRBV12-3 or TRBV12-4 to TRBJ2-3; 7 bases are a match to TRBD1. After removal of 7 bases from V and 2 bases from J, the junction contained 12 bases not matched to a gene. The CDR3 loop spans 16 amino acids.